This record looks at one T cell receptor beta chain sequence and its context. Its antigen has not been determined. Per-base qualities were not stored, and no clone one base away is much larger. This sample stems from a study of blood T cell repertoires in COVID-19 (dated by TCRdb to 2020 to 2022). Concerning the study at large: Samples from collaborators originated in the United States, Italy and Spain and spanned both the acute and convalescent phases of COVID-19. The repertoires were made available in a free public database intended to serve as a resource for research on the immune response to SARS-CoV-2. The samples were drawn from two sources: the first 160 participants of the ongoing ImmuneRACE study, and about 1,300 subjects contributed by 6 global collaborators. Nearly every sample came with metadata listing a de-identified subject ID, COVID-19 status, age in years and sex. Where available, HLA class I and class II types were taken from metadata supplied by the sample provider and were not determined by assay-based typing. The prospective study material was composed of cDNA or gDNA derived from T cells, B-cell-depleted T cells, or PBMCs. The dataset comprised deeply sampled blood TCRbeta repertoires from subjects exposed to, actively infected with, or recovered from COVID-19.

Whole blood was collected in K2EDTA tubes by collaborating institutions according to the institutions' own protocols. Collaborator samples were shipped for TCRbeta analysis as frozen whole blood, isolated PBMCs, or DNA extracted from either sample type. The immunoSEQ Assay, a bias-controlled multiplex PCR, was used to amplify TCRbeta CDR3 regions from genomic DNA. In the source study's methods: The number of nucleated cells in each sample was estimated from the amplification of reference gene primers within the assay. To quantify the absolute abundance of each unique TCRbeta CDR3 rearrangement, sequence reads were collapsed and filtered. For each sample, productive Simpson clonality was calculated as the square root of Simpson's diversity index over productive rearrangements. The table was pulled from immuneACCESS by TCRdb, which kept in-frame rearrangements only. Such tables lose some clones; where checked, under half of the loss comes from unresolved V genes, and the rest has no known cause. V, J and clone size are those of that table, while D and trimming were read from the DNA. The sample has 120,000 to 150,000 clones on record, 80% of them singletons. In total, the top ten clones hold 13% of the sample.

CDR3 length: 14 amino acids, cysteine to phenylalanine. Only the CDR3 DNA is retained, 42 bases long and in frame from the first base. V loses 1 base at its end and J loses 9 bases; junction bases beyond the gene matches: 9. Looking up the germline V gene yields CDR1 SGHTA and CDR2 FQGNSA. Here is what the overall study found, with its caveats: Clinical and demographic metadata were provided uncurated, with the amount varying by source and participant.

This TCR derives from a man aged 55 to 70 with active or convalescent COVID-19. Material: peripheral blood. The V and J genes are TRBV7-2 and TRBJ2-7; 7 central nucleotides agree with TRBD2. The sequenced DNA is TGTGCCAGCAGCTTAGGATCGACTAGCAAAGCGCAGTACTTC. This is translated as CASSLGSTSKAQYF.